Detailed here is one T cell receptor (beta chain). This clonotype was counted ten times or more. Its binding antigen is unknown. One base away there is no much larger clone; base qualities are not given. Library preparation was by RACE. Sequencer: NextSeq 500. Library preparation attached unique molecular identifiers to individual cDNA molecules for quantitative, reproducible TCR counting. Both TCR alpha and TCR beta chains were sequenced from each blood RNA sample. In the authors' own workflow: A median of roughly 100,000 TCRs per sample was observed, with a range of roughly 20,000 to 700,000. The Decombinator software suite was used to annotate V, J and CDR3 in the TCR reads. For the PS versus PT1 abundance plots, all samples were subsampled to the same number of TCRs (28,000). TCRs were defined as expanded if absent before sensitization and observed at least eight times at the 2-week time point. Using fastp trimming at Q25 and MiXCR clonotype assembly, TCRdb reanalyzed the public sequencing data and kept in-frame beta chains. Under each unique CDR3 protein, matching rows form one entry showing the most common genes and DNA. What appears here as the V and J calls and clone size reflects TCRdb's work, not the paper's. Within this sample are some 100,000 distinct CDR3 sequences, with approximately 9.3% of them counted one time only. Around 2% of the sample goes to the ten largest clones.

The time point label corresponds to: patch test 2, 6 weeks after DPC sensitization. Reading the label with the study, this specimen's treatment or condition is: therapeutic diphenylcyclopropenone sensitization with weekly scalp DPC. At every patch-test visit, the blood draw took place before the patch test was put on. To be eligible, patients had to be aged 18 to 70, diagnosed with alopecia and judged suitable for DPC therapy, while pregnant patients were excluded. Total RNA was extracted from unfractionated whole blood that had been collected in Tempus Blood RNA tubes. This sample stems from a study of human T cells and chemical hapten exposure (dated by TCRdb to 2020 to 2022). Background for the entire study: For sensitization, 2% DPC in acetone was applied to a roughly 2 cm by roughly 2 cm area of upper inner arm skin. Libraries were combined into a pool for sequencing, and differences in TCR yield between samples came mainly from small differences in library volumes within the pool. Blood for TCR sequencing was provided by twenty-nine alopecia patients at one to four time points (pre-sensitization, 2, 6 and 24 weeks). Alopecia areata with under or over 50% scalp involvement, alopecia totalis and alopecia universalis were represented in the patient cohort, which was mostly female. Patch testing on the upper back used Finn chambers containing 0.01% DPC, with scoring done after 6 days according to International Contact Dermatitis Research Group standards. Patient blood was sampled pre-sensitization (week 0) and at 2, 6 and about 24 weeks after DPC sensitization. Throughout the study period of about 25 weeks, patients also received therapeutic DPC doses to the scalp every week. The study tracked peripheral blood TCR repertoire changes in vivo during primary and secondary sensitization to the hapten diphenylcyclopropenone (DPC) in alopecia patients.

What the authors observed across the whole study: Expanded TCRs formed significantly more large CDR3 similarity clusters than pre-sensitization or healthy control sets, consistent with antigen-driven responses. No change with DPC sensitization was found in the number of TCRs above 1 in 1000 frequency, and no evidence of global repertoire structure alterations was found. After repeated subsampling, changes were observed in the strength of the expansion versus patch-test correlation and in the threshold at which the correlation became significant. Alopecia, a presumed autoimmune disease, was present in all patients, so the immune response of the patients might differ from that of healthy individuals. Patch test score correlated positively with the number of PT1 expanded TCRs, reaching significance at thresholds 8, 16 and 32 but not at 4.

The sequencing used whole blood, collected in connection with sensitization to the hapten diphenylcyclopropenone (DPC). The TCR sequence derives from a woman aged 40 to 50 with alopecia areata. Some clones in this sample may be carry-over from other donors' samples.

This receptor carries the CDR3 CASRDRSTWVSEKLFF. The DNA reads TGTGCCAGCAGGGACAGGTCGACGTGGGTTAGTGAAAAACTGTTTTTT. The rearrangement joined TRBV2 to TRBJ1-4, and TRBD1 matches 7 of the central bases. The germline V gene specifies SNHLY as CDR1 and FYNNEI as CDR2. After removal of 6 bases from V and 7 bases from J, the junction retains 14 bases not matched to a gene. The CDR3 spans 16 residues, from the cysteine through the phenylalanine. Here the CDR3 DNA is all that survives: 48 bases in frame from base 1.